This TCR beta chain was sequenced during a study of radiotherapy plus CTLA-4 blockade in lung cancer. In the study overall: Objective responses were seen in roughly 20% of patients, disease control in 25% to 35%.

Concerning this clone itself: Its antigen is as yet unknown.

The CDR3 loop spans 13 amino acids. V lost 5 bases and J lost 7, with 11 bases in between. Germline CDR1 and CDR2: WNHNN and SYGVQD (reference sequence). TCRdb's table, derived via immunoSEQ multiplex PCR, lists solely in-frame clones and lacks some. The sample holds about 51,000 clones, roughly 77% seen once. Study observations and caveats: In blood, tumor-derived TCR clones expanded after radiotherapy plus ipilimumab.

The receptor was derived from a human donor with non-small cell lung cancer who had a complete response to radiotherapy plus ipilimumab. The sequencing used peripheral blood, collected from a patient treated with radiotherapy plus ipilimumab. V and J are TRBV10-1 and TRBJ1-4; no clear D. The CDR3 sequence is CASSRGVSEKLFF. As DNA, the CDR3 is TGCGCCAGCAGTCGGGGTGTTAGTGAAAAACTGTTTTTT.